The TCR beta chain described here comes from a study of T cell changes during pregnancy in multiple sclerosis. In germline, CDR1 is DFQATT, CDR2 SNEGSKA (reference sequence). This CDR3 is built from 11 residues. V trimming: 3 bases; J trimming: 8 bases; junction bases outside the gene matches: 0. Sequencing used immunoSEQ multiplex PCR; TCRdb keeps in-frame clones, though not all of them. The table shows 65,000 to 90,000 clones, with approximately 89% occurring only once. This clonotype was obtained from a female donor with multiple sclerosis, enrolled in a pregnancy study. This material consisted of peripheral blood, taken in the first trimester of pregnancy. This chain links TRBV20-1 with TRBJ1-4; the match to TRBD1 covers 7 bases. This CDR3 is CSARTGEKLFF. For the CDR3, the DNA is TGCAGTGCTAGGACAGGGGAAAAACTGTTTTTT.